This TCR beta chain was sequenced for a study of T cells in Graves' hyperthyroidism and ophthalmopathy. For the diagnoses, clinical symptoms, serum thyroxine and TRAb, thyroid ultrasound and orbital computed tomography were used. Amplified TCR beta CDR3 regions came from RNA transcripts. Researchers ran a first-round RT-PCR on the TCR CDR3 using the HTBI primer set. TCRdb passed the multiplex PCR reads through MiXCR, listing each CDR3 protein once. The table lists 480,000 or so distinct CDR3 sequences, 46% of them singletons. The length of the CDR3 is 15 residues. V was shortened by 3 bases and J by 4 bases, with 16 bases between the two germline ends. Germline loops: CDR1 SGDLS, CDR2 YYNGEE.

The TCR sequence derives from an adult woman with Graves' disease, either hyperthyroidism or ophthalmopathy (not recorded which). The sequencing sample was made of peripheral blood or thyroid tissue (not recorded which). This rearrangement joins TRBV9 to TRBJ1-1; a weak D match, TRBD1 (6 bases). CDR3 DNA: TGTGCCAGCAGCGCAACGGCAGGGGTTGTCACTGAAGCTTTCTTT. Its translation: CASSATAGVVTEAFF.